Listed below are T cell receptor beta chains from one sample, sequenced in a study of shared clonotypes between healthy human individuals. Measured with immunoSEQ multiplex PCR; TCRdb has only the in-frame clones, and not every one. In the table there are about 2 million clones, about 95% of which are singletons. Sequenced sample: naive CD8+ T cells sorted from blood. These receptor sequences come from a man between 18 and 35 years old in good health. Both conserved end residues are part of each CDR3. A D gene is named only where the DNA matches it firmly. Only part of the rows carry a size: once, few, many, or a class if the clone is expanded.

abundance: once
d_gene: .
j_gene: TRBJ2-3
v_gene: TRBV10-1
CDR3nt: TGCGCCAGCAGTGAAGGCAGGGTTTCGGATACGCAGTATTTT
CDR3aa: CASSEGRVSDTQYF

abundance: .
d_gene: .
j_gene: TRBJ2-5
v_gene: TRBV4-1
CDR3nt: TGCGCCAGCGCACTTCGACAGGTCCAAGAGACCCAGTACTTC
CDR3aa: CASALRQVQETQYF

abundance: .
d_gene: TRBD1
j_gene: TRBJ1-6
v_gene: TRBV19
CDR3nt: TGTGCCAGTACCCCAGACAGGGAGGGTAATTCACCCCTCCACTTT
CDR3aa: CASTPDREGNSPLHF

abundance: .
d_gene: .
j_gene: TRBJ2-1
v_gene: TRBV6-6
CDR3nt: TGTGCCAGCAACCCCAGAGATTACAATGAGCAGTTCTTC
CDR3aa: CASNPRDYNEQFF

abundance: .
d_gene: .
j_gene: TRBJ2-7
v_gene: TRBV28
CDR3nt: TGTGCCAGCAGTTTAGACAGTTCCTACGAGCAGTACTTC
CDR3aa: CASSLDSSYEQYF

abundance: .
d_gene: .
j_gene: TRBJ2-7
v_gene: TRBV19
CDR3nt: TGTGCCAGTAGTAAACACTGGGGGCCCGAGCAGTACTTC
CDR3aa: CASSKHWGPEQYF

abundance: .
d_gene: .
j_gene: TRBJ2-5
v_gene: TRBV5-4
CDR3nt: TGTGCCAGCAGCTTGAGGGGACCCCAAGAGACCCAGTACTTC
CDR3aa: CASSLRGPQETQYF

abundance: .
d_gene: .
j_gene: TRBJ2-2
v_gene: TRBV10-3
CDR3nt: TGTGCCGTCGGGGGAGGAATGGCCGGGGAGCTGTTTTTT
CDR3aa: CAVGGGMAGELFF

abundance: .
d_gene: .
j_gene: TRBJ2-3
v_gene: TRBV27
CDR3nt: TGTGCCAGCAGTGTATCTCTGGGGATCCCCGGCACATATACGCAGTATTTT
CDR3aa: CASSVSLGIPGTYTQYF

abundance: .
d_gene: .
j_gene: TRBJ2-1
v_gene: TRBV4-1
CDR3nt: TGCGCCAGCACCTCCGGGACCCCGGGTGCCTTTGAGCAGTTCTTC
CDR3aa: CASTSGTPGAFEQFF

abundance: .
d_gene: .
j_gene: TRBJ1-2
v_gene: TRBV7-9
CDR3nt: TGTGCCAGCAGCTTAGGGGGGAGGGACTATGGCTACACCTTC
CDR3aa: CASSLGGRDYGYTF

abundance: .
d_gene: .
j_gene: TRBJ2-7
v_gene: TRBV7-9
CDR3nt: TGTGCCAGCAGCTTAGTGGAGAGCGCCTACGAGCAGTACTTC
CDR3aa: CASSLVESAYEQYF

abundance: .
d_gene: .
j_gene: TRBJ1-5
v_gene: TRBV10-2
CDR3nt: TGCGCCAGCAGTGATGGGCACGGCAATCAGCCCCAGCATTTT
CDR3aa: CASSDGHGNQPQHF

abundance: .
d_gene: TRBD2
j_gene: TRBJ2-7
v_gene: TRBV11-2
CDR3nt: TGTGCCAGCAGCTCCCGACTAGCGGGATTACTCTACGAGCAGTACTTC
CDR3aa: CASSSRLAGLLYEQYF

abundance: .
d_gene: .
j_gene: TRBJ1-2
v_gene: TRBV27
CDR3nt: TGTGCCAGCAGTTTCCACCGGGACATCGGGGCGAGGGGCTACACCTTC
CDR3aa: CASSFHRDIGARGYTF

abundance: .
d_gene: .
j_gene: TRBJ2-7
v_gene: TRBV2
CDR3nt: TGTGCCAGCAGTGAAAGCCAGGGAACCGTGTTTTTCACCTACGAGCAGTACTTC
CDR3aa: CASSESQGTVFFTYEQYF

abundance: .
d_gene: TRBD1
j_gene: TRBJ1-3
v_gene: TRBV4-2
CDR3nt: TGTGCCAGCAGCCAATATCGGGACAGCGGAAACACCATATATTTT
CDR3aa: CASSQYRDSGNTIYF

abundance: .
d_gene: .
j_gene: TRBJ1-3
v_gene: TRBV11-2
CDR3nt: TGTGCCAGCAGCTTATTTCCCAGGGAATTAGGAAACACCATATATTTT
CDR3aa: CASSLFPRELGNTIYF

abundance: .
d_gene: .
j_gene: TRBJ2-7
v_gene: TRBV5-8
CDR3nt: TGTGCCAGCAGCTATGGGGGGACCTACGAGCAGTACTTC
CDR3aa: CASSYGGTYEQYF

abundance: .
d_gene: .
j_gene: TRBJ2-2
v_gene: TRBV13
CDR3nt: TGTGCCAGCAGCTTCGGACTGACGGAGCTGTTTTTT
CDR3aa: CASSFGLTELFF

abundance: .
d_gene: .
j_gene: TRBJ2-1
v_gene: TRBV4-2
CDR3nt: TGTGCCAGCAGCCAATTCACCCCCCCCGACCCTCGAAGCAATGAGCAGTTCTTC
CDR3aa: CASSQFTPPDPRSNEQFF

abundance: .
d_gene: TRBD1
j_gene: TRBJ1-6
v_gene: TRBV27
CDR3nt: TGTGCCAGCAGAAAGACAGGGGGAAATTCACCCCTCCACTTT
CDR3aa: CASRKTGGNSPLHF

abundance: .
d_gene: .
j_gene: TRBJ2-7
v_gene: TRBV5-1
CDR3nt: TGCGCCACCCCAAACCGGGGGAAGAACTACGAGCAGTACTTC
CDR3aa: CATPNRGKNYEQYF

abundance: .
d_gene: TRBD1
j_gene: TRBJ1-6
v_gene: TRBV13
CDR3nt: TGTGCCAGCAGCTTAGTAACAGGGGATTCACCCCTCCACTTT
CDR3aa: CASSLVTGDSPLHF

abundance: .
d_gene: TRBD1
j_gene: TRBJ1-1
v_gene: TRBV6-4
CDR3nt: TGTGCCAGCAGAGAAACACAGGGGGGGGACACTGAAGCTTTCTTT
CDR3aa: CASRETQGGDTEAFF

abundance: .
d_gene: TRBD1
j_gene: TRBJ1-2
v_gene: TRBV25-1
CDR3nt: TGTGCCAGCAGTGCTCCTTATGGGGACAGTCCCTATGGCTACACCTTC
CDR3aa: CASSAPYGDSPYGYTF

abundance: .
d_gene: .
j_gene: TRBJ2-7
v_gene: TRBV11-2
CDR3nt: TGTGCCAGCAGCTTCGAGGGGGAGTTTGACGAGCAGTACTTC
CDR3aa: CASSFEGEFDEQYF

abundance: .
d_gene: TRBD1
j_gene: TRBJ2-7
v_gene: TRBV7-9
CDR3nt: TGTGCCAGCAGTTGGGACAGCTTCTACGAGCAGTACTTC
CDR3aa: CASSWDSFYEQYF

abundance: .
d_gene: .
j_gene: TRBJ1-1
v_gene: TRBV4-1
CDR3nt: TGCGCCAGCAGCCAAGAGGGGACTCAGGGAGTGGGGAACACTGAAGCTTTCTTT
CDR3aa: CASSQEGTQGVGNTEAFF

abundance: .
d_gene: TRBD1
j_gene: TRBJ1-1
v_gene: TRBV5-1
CDR3nt: TGCGCCAGCAGCCACGACAGGGGTGATGAAGCTTTCTTT
CDR3aa: CASSHDRGDEAFF

abundance: .
d_gene: TRBD1
j_gene: TRBJ1-2
v_gene: TRBV6-5
CDR3nt: TGTGCCAGCAGACTTCAAACAGGGGTGGACTATGGCTACACCTTC
CDR3aa: CASRLQTGVDYGYTF

abundance: .
d_gene: TRBD2
j_gene: TRBJ2-7
v_gene: TRBV10-3
CDR3nt: TGTGCCATCAGTGAGTTTGCTAGCGGGGGAACCTACGAGCAGTACTTC
CDR3aa: CAISEFASGGTYEQYF

abundance: .
d_gene: .
j_gene: TRBJ1-1
v_gene: TRBV5-1
CDR3nt: TGCGCCAGCAGCTTGTTGGATTCACGGAACACTGAAGCTTTCTTT
CDR3aa: CASSLLDSRNTEAFF

abundance: few
d_gene: .
j_gene: TRBJ1-2
v_gene: TRBV7-9
CDR3nt: TGTGCCAGCAGCTCCCCGGGGGACTATGGCTACACCTTC
CDR3aa: CASSSPGDYGYTF